One sample yielded the 19 T cell receptor beta chains listed below, sequenced in a study of early T cells in non-severe SARS-CoV-2 infection (dated by TCRdb to the early 2020s). Library creation used 5' RACE. Sequencing used a NextSeq 500. TCRdb reprocessed the public reads (quality trimming at Q25 with fastp, clone calling with MiXCR) and kept in-frame beta chains. Identical CDR3 proteins give one entry, which carries the most common genes and DNA. A total of 60,000 or so distinct CDR3 sequences appear in this sample, 8% to 9.5% of them only once. Of the sample, 15% to 20% is held by the ten largest clones. The specimen was whole blood. All receptors come from an adult who was a healthcare worker with PCR-confirmed SARS-CoV-2 infection or an uninfected control (not recorded which).

The table lists this clonotype with a few counts. The chain recombines TRBV30 with TRBJ1-4; D is possibly TRBD1 (5 bases). CDR1 is GTSNPN and CDR2 is SVGIG in the germline V gene (reference sequence). V shed 2 bases and J shed 0 bases, with 16 bases lying between them. This CDR3 comprises 17 residues. The CDR3 DNA reads as TGTGCCTGGAGTAAGGGACGGACAAGAACAACTAATGAAAAACTGTTTTTT. Protein sequence: CAWSKGRTRTTNEKLFF.

This clonotype was observed many times. The chain has TRBV27 and TRBJ1-1; possibly TRBD1 for D (6 bases). Germline loops: CDR1 MNHEY, CDR2 SMNVEV (reference sequence). V was shortened by 4 bases and J by 1 base, with 13 bases between the two germline ends. The CDR3 length is 15 residues. The CDR3 DNA sequence: TGTGCCAGCAGTTCTACGGACAGAGCGAACACTGAAGCTTTCTTT. Translated: CASSSTDRANTEAFF.

This chain joins TRBV6-1 and TRBJ1-6; D possibly corresponds to TRBD1 (5 bases). Trimming cost V 3 bases and J 8 bases, with 26 bases left between them. There are 19 residues in the CDR3. Germline V gene lookup returns CDR1 MNHNS and CDR2 SASEGT. CDR3 amino acids: CASSDSHGGRGFRDSPLHF. The CDR3 bases are TGTGCCAGCAGTGACTCCCACGGGGGGAGAGGGTTTAGGGATTCACCCCTCCACTTT.

This clonotype turned up a few times. This chain connects TRBV28 to TRBJ2-3; 12 bases map to TRBD2. The CDR3 length is 15 residues. V was clipped by 6 bases and J by 2 bases; unmatched bases: 3. The germline V gene has CDR1 MDHEN and CDR2 SYDVKM. The CDR3 spells CASSTSGRITDTQYF. CDR3 in DNA: TGTGCCAGCAGCACTAGCGGGAGGATCACAGATACGCAGTATTTT.

The rearrangement joins TRBV9 to TRBJ1-1; D possibly corresponds to TRBD1 (5 bases). The germline V gene encodes CDR1 SGDLS and CDR2 YYNGEE. The ends were cut back, 4 bases at V and 10 bases at J, with 23 bases in the middle. This CDR3 is 15 amino acids long. The CDR3 DNA sequence: TGTGCCAGCAGCCCACTGGTAGGGGAGACTCTCGCAGCTTTCTTT. Its protein is CASSPLVGETLAAFF.

This clonotype was counted many times. The V gene is TRBV28, the J gene TRBJ2-1; D remains ambiguous. Germline CDR1 MDHEN, CDR2 SYDVKM. The CDR3 is 12 amino acids. V gave up 3 bases and J gave up 10 bases, with 10 bases separating them. The CDR3 here is CASSFNPAEQFF. CDR3 bases: TGTGCCAGCAGTTTCAATCCCGCCGAGCAGTTCTTC.

Many counts were recorded for this clonotype. The genes are TRBV29-1 and TRBJ2-7; 7 positions agree with TRBD2. Germline V CDR1 and CDR2: SQVTM, ANQGSEA. The V segment lost 6 bases and the J segment 1 base; nucleotides outside the gene matches: 6. This CDR3 has 13 residues. The CDR3 here is CSVEWGGSYEQYF. CDR3 DNA sequence: TGCAGCGTAGAATGGGGGGGATCCTACGAGCAGTACTTC.

This clonotype was seen at least ten times. V is TRBV9 and J is TRBJ2-1; D is uncertain. Trimming stripped 1 base from V and 5 bases from J, with 19 bases between. Germline CDR1 SGDLS, CDR2 YYNGEE. The CDR3 length is 17 residues. The CDR3 region is CASSVSREGFTHNEQFF. CDR3 in DNA: TGTGCCAGCAGCGTAAGTAGGGAAGGTTTCACCCACAATGAGCAGTTCTTC.

The chain is built from TRBV28 and TRBJ2-7; D not certain. In germline, CDR1 is MDHEN, CDR2 SYDVKM. The V and J ends lost 0 bases and 4 bases respectively, with 4 bases between them. The CDR3 length is 12 residues. CDR3 nucleotide sequence: TGTGCCAGCAGTTTATGGGAATACGAGCAGTACTTC. Amino acids: CASSLWEYEQYF.

This clonotype has at least ten counts. The chain links TRBV11-2 to TRBJ1-2; D is possibly TRBD1 (6 bases). Germline CDR1 and CDR2: SGHAT and FQNNGV. Trimming left V 2 bases short and J 8 bases short, with 9 bases between. CDR3 size: 12 residues. This chain's CDR3 is CASSLQGNGYTF. Here the CDR3 DNA reads TGTGCCAGCAGCTTACAGGGGAACGGCTACACCTTC.

The chain uses TRBV29-1 and TRBJ2-7; D may be TRBD2 (6 bases). This CDR3 comprises 12 residues. The germline V and J ends were trimmed by 1 base and 4 bases, with 8 bases remaining between them. Germline CDR1 reads SQVTM; CDR2 reads ANQGSEA. The CDR3 loop reads CSVEGGGYEQYF. CDR3 DNA sequence: TGCAGCGTTGAAGGAGGAGGGTACGAGCAGTACTTC.

Many counts were recorded for this clonotype. J is TRBJ1-3 and V is TRBV3-1, with D hard to call. The CDR3 extends over 12 amino acids. V lost 9 bases and J lost 0, with 6 bases in between. Germline V gene data show CDR1 as LGHDT and CDR2 as YNNKEL (reference sequence). Here the CDR3 DNA reads TGTGCCAGTAGGGCCTCTGGAAACACCATATATTTT. Its protein product is CASRASGNTIYF. Supplemented by reference TRBV3-1 and TRBJ1-3, the full variable domain reads DTAVSQTPKYLVTQMGNDKSIKCEQNLGHDTMYWYKQDSKKFLKIMFSYNNKELIINETVPNRFSPKSPDKAHLNLHINSLELGDSAVYFCASRASGNTIYFGEGSWLTVV.

This clonotype showed up just a few times. The CDR3 DNA reads as TGTGCCAGCAGTTTTACCAGAATCATAGCCAAAAACATTCAGTACTTC. It translates to CASSFTRIIAKNIQYF. This rearrangement joins TRBV28 to TRBJ2-4; D unclear. The CDR3 has 16 amino acids. V lost 3 bases, J lost 0 bases, and 12 bases lay in between. CDR1 is MDHEN and CDR2 is SYDVKM in the germline V gene.

This clonotype was observed many times. This rearrangement joins TRBV12-3 or TRBV12-4 to TRBJ1-2, with a tentative D call TRBD1 (5 bases). V was trimmed by 8 bases and J by 4 bases, leaving 23 bases between them. This CDR3 spans 16 amino acids. The CDR3 spells CASARGGGGWGYGYTF. The CDR3 DNA follows: TGTGCCAGCGCAAGAGGCGGGGGAGGCTGGGGCTATGGCTACACCTTC.

This clonotype has just a few counts. This chain connects TRBV19 to TRBJ2-5; a weak D match, TRBD1 (6 bases). The CDR3 is 14 amino acids. The germline CDR1 and CDR2 sequences are LNHDA and SQIVND (reference sequence). V lost 5 bases, J lost 3 bases, and 13 bases lay in between. The CDR3 DNA is TGTGCCAGTAGTGGCCAGGGGAGAGAAGAGACCCAGTACTTC. Translating gives CASSGQGREETQYF.

This clonotype was detected many times. The chain uses TRBV25-1 and TRBJ2-1, with D perhaps TRBD1 or TRBD2 (5 bases each). The CDR3 length is 15 residues. CDR1 and CDR2 from the germline V gene are MGHDK and SYGVNS. V lost 4 bases to trimming and J lost 1 base, with 11 bases between them. CDR3 DNA sequence: TGTGCCAGCAGTGGGTGGGACGGTTCCTACAATGAGCAGTTCTTC. Its protein product is CASSGWDGSYNEQFF.

This clonotype came up many times. This sequence joins TRBV20-1 and TRBJ2-1; 8 bases are a match to TRBD2. The CDR3 length is 14 residues. The V gene end was trimmed by 1 base and the J gene end by 4 bases; junction bases not matched to a gene: 3. Germline CDR1 reads DFQATT; CDR2 reads SNEGSKA (reference sequence). The CDR3 protein is CSARVTSEYNEQFF. The CDR3, as DNA: TGCAGTGCTAGAGTGACTAGCGAGTACAATGAGCAGTTCTTC.

Turning to this clonotype: The junction and the germline gene differ at one end; a read error may be behind it. The chain recombines TRBV7-2 with TRBJ1-3; perhaps TRBD1 as D (6 bases). The CDR3 totals 16 residues. Germline lookup yields CDR1 SGHTA and CDR2 FQGNSA. The CDR3 protein is CASSSFGGSSGNTVYF. CDR3 nucleotide sequence: TGTGCCAGCAGCTCCTTCGGGGGCAGCTCTGGAAACACCGTATATTTT.

The chain carries TRBV2 and TRBJ2-1, with D possibly matching TRBD1 (6 bases). The germline V gene has CDR1 SNHLY and CDR2 FYNNEI. Trimming took off 7 bases at V and 9 bases at J, with 19 bases between the two ends. The CDR3 runs to 14 residues. CDR3 in amino acids: CASKSGHNGGEQFF. DNA of the CDR3: TGTGCCAGCAAGTCGGGACACAATGGGGGTGAGCAGTTCTTC.